This T cell receptor beta chain was recovered during a study of blood T cell repertoires in COVID-19. Clones were sequenced by immunoSEQ multiplex PCR, and TCRdb holds only the in-frame ones, with some missing. Of 340,000 or so clones listed, around 90% are singletons. The germline CDR1 and CDR2 sequences are MDHEN and SYDVKM. The CDR3 runs 12 residues. Trimming stripped 4 bases from V and 12 bases from J, with 15 bases between. The sequence was collected from a man aged 50-59 years with active or convalescent COVID-19. The chain employs TRBV28 and TRBJ1-2; weak D call: TRBD1 (6 bases). Sequencing was done on a sample of peripheral blood. The CDR3 here is CASSYRGALNTF. The CDR3 nucleotides are TGTGCCAGCAGTTACCGGGGGGCATTAAACACCTTC.